This T cell receptor (beta chain) was captured by sequencing in a study of shared clonotypes between healthy human individuals (TCRdb year 2020). The study in broad terms: The cohort included three men and a couple of women between 18 and 49 years of age. To estimate repertoire size and how much clonotypes are shared between individuals, the study performed deep sequencing of blood TCR repertoires from a few healthy adults. To increase sequencing depth and limit assay-specific biases, different laboratories used diverse techniques to prepare libraries and sequence TCR repertoires. Leukapheresis yielded between about 0.9 and 8.9 billion PBMCs per donor. Results and caveats for the whole study, not just this receptor: The genetic and exposure-history diversity represented was limited by the small number of donors. Pairwise subsampling led to the expectation that sequencing depth would affect the degree of clonotype sharing among donors. Sampling was limited to blood, and TCR repertoires in tissue likely differ from TCR repertoires in blood.

Counted from cysteine to phenylalanine, this CDR3 has 14 amino acids. The sequence is cut down to CDR3 DNA, 42 bases in frame from base 1. The germline V gene specifies SNHLY as CDR1 and FYNNEI as CDR2. The donors were healthy, HIV-negative adults who had no recently reported acute infections or vaccinations. Only Caucasian adults living in Nashville, Tennessee, USA were represented among the donors. For unsorted samples, approximately 81 million PBMCs were counted, and genomic DNA was extracted using the QIAamp DNA Blood Mini kit. Blood was obtained by leukapheresis, after which PBMCs were separated by Ficoll-Histopaque density gradient centrifugation and cryopreserved in liquid nitrogen vapor phase. TCR CDR3 regions were amplified from genomic DNA by multiplex PCR using the deep immunoSEQ assay. Genomic DNA extracted from each cell subset was distributed evenly over all wells of several immunoSEQ 96-well plates, and each plate served as one replicate. For unsorted PBMC, 250 to 300 ng genomic DNA, equal to 32,000 or so T cell genomes, was loaded into each replicate PCR. Unsorted PBMC genomic DNA was sequenced across ten immunoSEQ deep assay plates. The purified libraries were quantified using a Qubit 3.0 fluorometer, sized with a Bioanalyzer 2100, and then quantified again using the KAPA Library Quantification kit. Every immunoSEQ 96-well plate was sequenced on a dedicated single-read 150-cycle Illumina NextSeq 550 flow cell. Per the original workflow: Because the immunoSEQ output held only junctional sequences and lacked quality scores, the filtering could not match the filtering applied to full-length reads. Sequences were annotated with PyIR, a Python wrapper for IgBLAST v1.9, using IMGT germline references to assign V/J genes and CDR3. Reads were filtered out if the reads had weak V/J assignments (E-value above 1e-6), no CDR3, stop codons, out-of-frame junctions, or ambiguous translated residues. A V3J clonotype was defined by an identical inferred V gene, J gene, and CDR3 amino acid sequence. Percentage overlap between repertoires was computed as shared unique clonotypes divided by the size of the smaller repertoire. Richness of each repertoire was evaluated using RTK rarefaction, the Chao1 estimator, and Recon v2.1 estimates of unobserved clonotypes. Drawn from immuneACCESS, this table holds only the in-frame rearrangements with V and J called that TCRdb kept. Clones are partly lost; checked studies trace under half to an unresolved V gene and leave the rest unexplained. The V and J calls and clone size come from that table; D and trimming were worked out from the DNA. This sample has roughly 500,000 clones in its table, and 65% to 85% of those were observed once. The ten largest clones add up to roughly 13% of the sample.

On this clone: What antigen it recognizes has not been identified. A far larger clone is off by one base, so a read error is likely.

This TCR was recovered from a woman in her thirties or forties in good health. Some clones in this sample may be carry-over from other donors' samples. The V and J genes are TRBV2 and TRBJ1-3, with the D segment identity uncertain. The specimen sequenced was PBMCs. CDR3 protein: CASRLGASVNTIYF. The DNA is as follows: TGTGCCAGCAGGCTTGGAGCATCTGTAAACACCATATATTTT.